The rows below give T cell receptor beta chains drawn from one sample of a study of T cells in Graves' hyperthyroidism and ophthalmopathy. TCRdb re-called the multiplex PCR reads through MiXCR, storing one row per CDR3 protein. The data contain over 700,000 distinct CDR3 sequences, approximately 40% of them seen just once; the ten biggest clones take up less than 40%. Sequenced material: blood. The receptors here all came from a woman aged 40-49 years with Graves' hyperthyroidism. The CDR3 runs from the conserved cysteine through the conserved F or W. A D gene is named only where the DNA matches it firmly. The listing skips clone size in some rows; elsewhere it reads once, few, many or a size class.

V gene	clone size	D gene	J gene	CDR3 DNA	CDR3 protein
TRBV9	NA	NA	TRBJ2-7	TGTGCCAGCAGCGTAGGCCCGGGGAACTACGAGCAGTACTTC	CASSVGPGNYEQYF
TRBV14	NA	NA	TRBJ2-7	TGTGCCAGCAGCCAAGATATGGCTAGAGACGAGCAGTACTTC	CASSQDMARDEQYF
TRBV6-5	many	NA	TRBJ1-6	TGTGCCAGCAGTCCCATGACAGAACTTAATTCACCCCTCCACTTT	CASSPMTELNSPLHF
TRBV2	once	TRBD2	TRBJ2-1	TGTGCCAGCCTAATGACTAGCGGGGGGTTAAACAATGAGCAGTTCTTC	CASLMTSGGLNNEQFF
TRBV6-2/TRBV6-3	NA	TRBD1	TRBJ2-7	TGTGCCAGCCGGGACAGGGGATGGAGTGCCTACGAGCAGTACTTC	CASRDRGWSAYEQYF
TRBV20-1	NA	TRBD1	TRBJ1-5	TGCAGTGCTAGAAGTGGGGACAGGGGGCGTCAGCCCCAGCATTTT	CSARSGDRGRQPQHF
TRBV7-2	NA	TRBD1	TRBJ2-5	TGTGCCAGCAGCTTGGGGACAGAACAAGAGACCCAGTACTTC	CASSLGTEQETQYF
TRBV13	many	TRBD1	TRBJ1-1	TGTGCCAGCCAAACAGGGGGCACTGAAGCTTTCTTT	CASQTGGTEAFF
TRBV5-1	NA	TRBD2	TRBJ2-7	TGCGCCAGCAGCTTGGAACTAGCGGGAGAGAACGAGCAGTACTTC	CASSLELAGENEQYF
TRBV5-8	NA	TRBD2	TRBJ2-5	TGTGCCAGCAGCTTGCCGGGAGGACAAGAGACCCAGTACTTC	CASSLPGGQETQYF
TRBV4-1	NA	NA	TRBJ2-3	TGCGCCAGCAGCATCCAGACCGCTAGCACAGATACGCAGTATTTT	CASSIQTASTDTQYF
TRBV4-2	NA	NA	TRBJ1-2	TGTGCCAGCAGCCAAGTTCCCGGGATGAACTATGGCTACACCTTC	CASSQVPGMNYGYTF
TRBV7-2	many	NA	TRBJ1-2	TGTGCCAGCAGCTTAGGCGGCAGGCGGGGAACTGGCTACACCTTC	CASSLGGRRGTGYTF
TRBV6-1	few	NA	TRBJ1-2	TGTGCCAGCAGTGAAGTAGGGATTGGCGGCTACACCTTC	CASSEVGIGGYTF
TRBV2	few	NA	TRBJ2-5	TGTGCCAGCCGGGGGCTAGCGGCTCGGGGGACCCAGTACTTC	CASRGLAARGTQYF
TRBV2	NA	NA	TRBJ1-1	TGTGCCAGCAGTTTACGGGGGCAGGGAAACACTGAAGCTTTCTTT	CASSLRGQGNTEAFF
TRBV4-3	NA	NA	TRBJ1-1	TGCGCCAGCAGCCCACAGAAGAACACTGAAGCTTCCTTT	CASSPQKNTEASF
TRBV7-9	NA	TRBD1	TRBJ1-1	TGTGCCAGCAGCTCTAGGGGGCATGGAATCACTGAAGCTTTCTTT	CASSSRGHGITEAFF
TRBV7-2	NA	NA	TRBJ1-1	TGTGCCAGCAGCAACGGCAGGGTCACTGAAGCTTTCTTT	CASSNGRVTEAFF
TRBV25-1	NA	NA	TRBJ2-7	TGTGCCAGCAGTCCGATAGGACAAGTCTACGAGCAGTACTTC	CASSPIGQVYEQYF
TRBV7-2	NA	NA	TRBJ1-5	TGTGCCAGCAGCCTTCTCTCCGATAGCAATCAGCTCCAGCATTTT	CASSLLSDSNQLQHF
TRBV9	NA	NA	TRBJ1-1	TGTGCCAGCAGCGCTATCCACGCGGGCCCCAGATCATCTGAAGCTTTCTTT	CASSAIHAGPRSSEAFF
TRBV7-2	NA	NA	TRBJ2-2	TGTGCCAGCAGCCCCCTGGGGACAGGGGAGCTGTTTTTT	CASSPLGTGELFF
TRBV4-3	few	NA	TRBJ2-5	TGCGCCAGCAGCCTATCGGGGGTTAGAGAGACCCAGTACTTC	CASSLSGVRETQYF
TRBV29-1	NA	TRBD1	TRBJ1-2	TGCAGCAGAGGACAGGAGGCCTATGGCTACACCTTC	CSRGQEAYGYTF
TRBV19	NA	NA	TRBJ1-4	TGTGCCAGTAGTACCACAGGGACCGAAAAACTGTTTTTT	CASSTTGTEKLFF
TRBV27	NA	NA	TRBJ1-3	TGTGCCAGCAGTTTGATGGGGAGCTCTGGAAACACCATATATTTT	CASSLMGSSGNTIYF
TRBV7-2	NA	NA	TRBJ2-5	TGTGCCAGCAGCCAAATGTCGACTACGGAGACCCAGTACTTC	CASSQMSTTETQYF
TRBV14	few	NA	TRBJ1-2	TGTGCCAGCAGCCAGATGGGAGGGCTCAGGCCCTCCTATGGCTACACCTTC	CASSQMGGLRPSYGYTF
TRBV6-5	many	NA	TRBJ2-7	TGTGCCAGCACCTCCACGCCAGCCTACGAGCAGTACTTC	CASTSTPAYEQYF
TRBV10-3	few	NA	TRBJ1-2	TGTGCCATCAGTGAGAAAGTGGAAGTGGACTATGGCTACACCTTC	CAISEKVEVDYGYTF
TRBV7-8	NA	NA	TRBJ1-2	TGTGCCAGCAGCCCCGTTGGGTCGCGCTATGGCTACACCTTC	CASSPVGSRYGYTF
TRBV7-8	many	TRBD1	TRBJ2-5	TGTGCCAGCAGCCAACCGGGACAGCGAGCGGAGACCCAGTACTTC	CASSQPGQRAETQYF
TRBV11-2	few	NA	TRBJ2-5	TGTGCCAGCAGCCGCAATTTCGAGGGGAGGGAGACCCAGTACTTC	CASSRNFEGRETQYF
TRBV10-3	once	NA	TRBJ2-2	TGTGCCATCAGTGAGTCGTCCCAGGGCGGGGAGCTGTTTTTT	CAISESSQGGELFF
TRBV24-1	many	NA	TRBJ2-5	TGTGCCACCAGTGCGGGGAGTATAGGGACCCAGTACTTC	CATSAGSIGTQYF
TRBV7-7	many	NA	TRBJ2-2	TGTGCTAGCAGCTTATCCCAGGGGACCGGGGAGCTGTTTTTT	CASSLSQGTGELFF
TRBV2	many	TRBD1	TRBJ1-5	TGTGCCAGCAGCGAGGGACAGGGAGAGCAGCCCCAGCATTTT	CASSEGQGEQPQHF
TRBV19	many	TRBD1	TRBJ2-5	TGTGCCAGTAGGGTGACAGGGGGGATTCAAGAGACCCAGTACTTC	CASRVTGGIQETQYF
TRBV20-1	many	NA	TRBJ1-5	TGCAGTGCTAGGGAGGGTGGGGGTCAGCCCCAGCATTTT	CSAREGGGQPQHF
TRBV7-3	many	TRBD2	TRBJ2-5	TGTGCCAGCAGCTCCTCGCTTTGGGCGGGAGGAGAGACCCAGTACTTC	CASSSSLWAGGETQYF
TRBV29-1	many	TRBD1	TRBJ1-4	TGCAGCGTGTTCGGGACAGCAACTAATGAAAAACTGTTTTTT	CSVFGTATNEKLFF
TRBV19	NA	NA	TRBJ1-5	TGTGCCAGTAGTGGGGTTGTCCTTAGCAATCAGCCCCAGCATTTT	CASSGVVLSNQPQHF
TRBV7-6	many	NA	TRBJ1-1	TGTGCCAGCAGCTGGACCCAGGGAGTCAACACTGAAGCTTTCTTT	CASSWTQGVNTEAFF
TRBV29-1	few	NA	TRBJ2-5	TGCAGCGCCCGGGGACCTCCCGGGGAGACCCAGTACTTC	CSARGPPGETQYF
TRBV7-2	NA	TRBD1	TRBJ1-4	TGTGCCAGCAGCCAAGCTAGGGGGACAGGGGAAAAACTGTTTTTT	CASSQARGTGEKLFF
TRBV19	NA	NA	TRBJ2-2	TGTGCCAGTATGTGGGGCCCCACGAACACCGGGGAGCTGTTTTTT	CASMWGPTNTGELFF
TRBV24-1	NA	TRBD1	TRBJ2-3	TGTGCCACCAGTGATCGAACTTGGACAGGTTCAGATACGCAGTATTTT	CATSDRTWTGSDTQYF
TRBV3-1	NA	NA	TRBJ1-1	TGTGCCAGCAGCCAAGATAGGGCCTGGGAAGCTTTCTTT	CASSQDRAWEAFF
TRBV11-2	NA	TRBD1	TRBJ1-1	TGTGCCAGCAGCCCCACGATTTATACAGGGGGCGCGTACACTGAAGCTTTCTTT	CASSPTIYTGGAYTEAFF
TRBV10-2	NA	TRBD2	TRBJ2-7	TGCGCCAGCACCCCCGGGACTAGCGGGAGGTACGAGCAGTACTTC	CASTPGTSGRYEQYF
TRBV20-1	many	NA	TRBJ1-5	TGCAGTATCCGAAACAGGAACGGATGGGGCAATCAGCCCCAGCATTTT	CSIRNRNGWGNQPQHF
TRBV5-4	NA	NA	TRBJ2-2	TGTGCCAGCAGCTTTGGGCAGGGCGGGGAGCTGTTTTTT	CASSFGQGGELFF
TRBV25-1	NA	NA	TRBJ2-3	TGTGCCAGCAGTGCCCCTAGGGGTCAGACGAGCACAGATACGCAGTATTTT	CASSAPRGQTSTDTQYF
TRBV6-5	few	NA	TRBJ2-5	TGTGCCAGCAGTTACTGGAGACAAGAGACCCAGTACTTC	CASSYWRQETQYF